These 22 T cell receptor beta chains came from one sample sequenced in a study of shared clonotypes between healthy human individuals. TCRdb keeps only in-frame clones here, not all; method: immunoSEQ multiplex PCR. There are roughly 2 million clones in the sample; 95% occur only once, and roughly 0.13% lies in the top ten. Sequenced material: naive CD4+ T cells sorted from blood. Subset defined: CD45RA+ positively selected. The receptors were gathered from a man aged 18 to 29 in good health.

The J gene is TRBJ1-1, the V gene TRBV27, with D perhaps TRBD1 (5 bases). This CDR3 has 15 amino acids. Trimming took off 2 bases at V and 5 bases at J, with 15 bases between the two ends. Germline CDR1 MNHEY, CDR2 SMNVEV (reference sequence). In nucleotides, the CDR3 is TGTGCCAGCAGTTTAGGACTGGGGCTGGGGACTGAAGCTTTCTTT. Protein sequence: CASSLGLGLGTEAFF.

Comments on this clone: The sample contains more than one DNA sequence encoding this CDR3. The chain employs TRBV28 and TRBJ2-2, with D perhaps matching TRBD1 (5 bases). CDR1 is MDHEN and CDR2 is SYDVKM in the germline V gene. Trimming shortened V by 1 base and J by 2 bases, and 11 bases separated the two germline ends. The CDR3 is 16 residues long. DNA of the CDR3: TGTGCCAGCAGTTTATTCCCCGGACACAACACCGGGGAGCTGTTTTTT. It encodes CASSLFPGHNTGELFF.

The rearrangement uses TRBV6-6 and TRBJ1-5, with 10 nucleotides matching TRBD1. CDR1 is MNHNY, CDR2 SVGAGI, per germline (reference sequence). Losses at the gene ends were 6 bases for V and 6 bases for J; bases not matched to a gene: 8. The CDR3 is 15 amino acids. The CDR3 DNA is TGTGCCAGCAGAACCGGGACAGGGGTTTTTCAGCCCCAGCATTTT. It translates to CASRTGTGVFQPQHF.

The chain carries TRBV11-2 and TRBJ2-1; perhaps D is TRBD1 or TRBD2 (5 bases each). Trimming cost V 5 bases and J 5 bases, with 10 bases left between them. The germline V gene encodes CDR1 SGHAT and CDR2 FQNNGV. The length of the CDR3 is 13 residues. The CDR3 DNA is TGTGCCAGCAGCGTTGGGACCAACAATGAGCAGTTCTTC. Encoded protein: CASSVGTNNEQFF.

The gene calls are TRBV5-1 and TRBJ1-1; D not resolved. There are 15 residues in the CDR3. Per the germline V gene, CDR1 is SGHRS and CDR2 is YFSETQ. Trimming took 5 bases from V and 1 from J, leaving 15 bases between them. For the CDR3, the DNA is TGCGCCAGCAGAATTCTTGGCTCCGCGAACACTGAAGCTTTCTTT. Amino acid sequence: CASRILGSANTEAFF.

The CDR3 reads CASSLATGVRFAEAFF. CDR3 sequence (DNA): TGCGCCAGCAGCTTGGCGACAGGGGTTCGATTCGCTGAAGCTTTCTTT. The chain employs TRBV5-1 and TRBJ1-1, with 8 bases aligning to TRBD1. CDR1 is SGHRS and CDR2 is YFSETQ in the germline V gene. The ends lost 0 bases at V and 6 bases at J; junction bases unmatched: 10. This CDR3 region has 16 residues.

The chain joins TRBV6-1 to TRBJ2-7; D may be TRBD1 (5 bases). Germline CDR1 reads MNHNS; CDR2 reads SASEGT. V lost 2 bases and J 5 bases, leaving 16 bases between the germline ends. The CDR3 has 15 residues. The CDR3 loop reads CASSESIGVYDEQYF. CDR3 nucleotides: TGTGCCAGCAGTGAAAGTATAGGGGTATACGACGAGCAGTACTTC.

The CDR3 DNA reads TGTGCCAGCAGTTCAGCGGGGGGGATCACAGATACGCAGTATTTT. Translating gives CASSSAGGITDTQYF. V and J are TRBV27 and TRBJ2-3; 10 nucleotides match TRBD2. CDR3 size: 15 residues. The junction had 3 bases not matched to a gene; V was cut back by 4 bases and J by 2 bases. Per germline, CDR1 MNHEY and CDR2 SMNVEV (reference sequence).

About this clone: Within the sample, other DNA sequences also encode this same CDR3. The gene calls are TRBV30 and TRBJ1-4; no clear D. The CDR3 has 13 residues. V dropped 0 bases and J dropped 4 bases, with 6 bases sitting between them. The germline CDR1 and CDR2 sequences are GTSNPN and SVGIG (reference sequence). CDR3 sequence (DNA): TGTGCCTGGAGTGTAAGGAGTAATGAAAAACTGTTTTTT. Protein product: CAWSVRSNEKLFF.

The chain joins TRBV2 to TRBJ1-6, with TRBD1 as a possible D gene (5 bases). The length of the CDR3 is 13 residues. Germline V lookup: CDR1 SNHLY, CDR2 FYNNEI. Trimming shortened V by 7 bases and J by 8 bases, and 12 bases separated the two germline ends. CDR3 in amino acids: CASTSWGDSPLHF. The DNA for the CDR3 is TGTGCCAGCACATCATGGGGGGATTCACCCCTCCACTTT.

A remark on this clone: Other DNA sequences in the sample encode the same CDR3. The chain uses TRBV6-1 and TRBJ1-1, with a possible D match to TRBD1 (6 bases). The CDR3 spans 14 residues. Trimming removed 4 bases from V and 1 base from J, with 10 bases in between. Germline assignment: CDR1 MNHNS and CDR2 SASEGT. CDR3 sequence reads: CASSVTGPNTEAFF. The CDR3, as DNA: TGTGCCAGCAGTGTGACAGGCCCGAACACTGAAGCTTTCTTT.

CDR3 in amino acids: CASSEPGQGATQETQYF. The CDR3 DNA reads TGTGCCAGCAGCGAACCGGGACAGGGGGCCACCCAAGAGACCCAGTACTTC. The chain employs TRBV25-1 and TRBJ2-5; 12 bases agree with TRBD1. The germline V gene has CDR1 MGHDK and CDR2 SYGVNS. With 6 bases clipped from V and 1 base from J, the junction kept 9 bases outside the gene matches. There are 17 residues in the CDR3.

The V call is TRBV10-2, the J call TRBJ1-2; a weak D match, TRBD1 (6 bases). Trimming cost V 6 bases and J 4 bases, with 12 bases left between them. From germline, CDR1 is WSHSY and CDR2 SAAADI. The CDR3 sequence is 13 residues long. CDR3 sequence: CASRDTGTYGYTF. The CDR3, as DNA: TGCGCCAGCAGAGACACAGGGACCTATGGCTACACCTTC.

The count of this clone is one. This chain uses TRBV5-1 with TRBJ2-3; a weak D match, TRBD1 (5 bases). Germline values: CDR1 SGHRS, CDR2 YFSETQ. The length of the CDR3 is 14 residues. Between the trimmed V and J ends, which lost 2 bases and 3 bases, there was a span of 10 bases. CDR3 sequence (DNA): TGCGCCAGCAGCTTATCAGGGTTTACAGATACGCAGTATTTT. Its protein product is CASSLSGFTDTQYF.

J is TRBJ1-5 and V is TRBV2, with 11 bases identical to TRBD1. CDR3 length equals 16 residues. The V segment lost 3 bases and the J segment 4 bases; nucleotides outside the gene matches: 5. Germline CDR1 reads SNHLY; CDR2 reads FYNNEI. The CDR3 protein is CASSDSGTGGNQPQHF. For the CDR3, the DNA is TGTGCCAGCAGTGATTCCGGGACAGGGGGTAATCAGCCCCAGCATTTT.

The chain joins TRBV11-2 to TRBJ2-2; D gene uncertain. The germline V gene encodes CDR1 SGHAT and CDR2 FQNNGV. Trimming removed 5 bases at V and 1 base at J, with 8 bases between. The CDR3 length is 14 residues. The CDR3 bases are TGTGCCAGCAGCAAAAGACAGAACACCGGGGAGCTGTTTTTT. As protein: CASSKRQNTGELFF.

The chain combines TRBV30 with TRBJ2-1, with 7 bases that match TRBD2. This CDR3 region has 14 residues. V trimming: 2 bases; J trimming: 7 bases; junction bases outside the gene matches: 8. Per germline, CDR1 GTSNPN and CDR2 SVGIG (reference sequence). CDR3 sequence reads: CAWSRGGAQNEQFF. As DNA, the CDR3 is TGTGCCTGGAGTCGGGGAGGGGCCCAAAATGAGCAGTTCTTC.

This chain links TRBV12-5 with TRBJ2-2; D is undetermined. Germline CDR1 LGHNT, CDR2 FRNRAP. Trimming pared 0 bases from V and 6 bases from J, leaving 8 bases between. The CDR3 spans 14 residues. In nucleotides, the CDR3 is TGTGCTAGTGGTTTGGTACAGACGGCCGGGGAGCTGTTTTTT. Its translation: CASGLVQTAGELFF.

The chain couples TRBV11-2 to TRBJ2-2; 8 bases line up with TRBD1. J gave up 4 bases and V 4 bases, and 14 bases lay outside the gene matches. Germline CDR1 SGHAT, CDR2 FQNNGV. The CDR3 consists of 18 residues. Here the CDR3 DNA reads TGTGCCAGCAGCTCGCGGTCTGGCCAGGGGGCTAGCACCGGGGAGCTGTTTTTT. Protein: CASSSRSGQGASTGELFF. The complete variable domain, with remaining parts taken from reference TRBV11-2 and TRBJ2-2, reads EAGVAQSPRYKIIEKRQSVAFWCNPISGHATLYWYQQILGQGPKLLIQFQNNGVVDDSQLPKDRFSAERLKGVDSTLKIQPAKLEDSAVYLCASSSRSGQGASTGELFFGEGSRLTVL.

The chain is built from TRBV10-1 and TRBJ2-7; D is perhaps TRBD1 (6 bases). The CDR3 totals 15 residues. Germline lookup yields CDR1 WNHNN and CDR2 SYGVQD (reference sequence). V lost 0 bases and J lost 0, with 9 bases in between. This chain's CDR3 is CASSESRGYSYEQYF. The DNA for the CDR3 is TGCGCCAGCAGTGAGTCAAGGGGGTACTCCTACGAGCAGTACTTC.

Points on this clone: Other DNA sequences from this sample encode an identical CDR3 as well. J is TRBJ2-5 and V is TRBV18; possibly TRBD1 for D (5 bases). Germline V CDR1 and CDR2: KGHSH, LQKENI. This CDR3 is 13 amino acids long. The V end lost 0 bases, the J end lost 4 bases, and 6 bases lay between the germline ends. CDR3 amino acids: CASSPPQGETQYF. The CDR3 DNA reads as TGTGCCAGCTCACCACCTCAGGGAGAGACCCAGTACTTC.

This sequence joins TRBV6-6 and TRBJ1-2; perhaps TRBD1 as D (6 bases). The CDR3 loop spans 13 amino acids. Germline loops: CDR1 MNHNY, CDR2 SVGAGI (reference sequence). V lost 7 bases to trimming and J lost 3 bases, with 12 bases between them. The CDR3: CASIKGGDYGYTF. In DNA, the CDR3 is TGTGCCAGCATTAAGGGGGGAGACTATGGCTACACCTTC.